A selection of T cell receptor beta chains follows, all from one sample in a study of T cells in tumors after PD-1 blockade. Clones were sequenced by immunoSEQ multiplex PCR, and TCRdb holds only the in-frame ones, with some missing. This sample has 4,000 to 6,000 clones; around 64% occur once, and the top ten carry approximately 33%. The sample here was tumor tissue, taken before anti-PD-1 treatment. All receptors come from a human donor with cutaneous squamous cell carcinoma. Both conserved end residues are part of each CDR3. D genes are given only for firm matches. Size values are once, few and many counts, or a class for expanded clones, and some rows have none.

clone_size: .; j_call: TRBJ2-2; d_call: TRBD2; v_call: TRBV18; cdr3_aa: CASSPRSSGYGGELFF; cdr3_nt: TGTGCCAGCTCACCACGATCTAGCGGGTACGGAGGGGAGCTGTTTTTT
clone_size: .; j_call: TRBJ2-7; d_call: TRBD2; v_call: TRBV11-2; cdr3_aa: CASSLVITAGAREQYF; cdr3_nt: TGTGCCAGCAGCTTAGTTATAACAGCGGGGGCTCGGGAGCAGTACTTC
clone_size: few; j_call: TRBJ2-2; d_call: .; v_call: TRBV14; cdr3_aa: CASSRTDGGGELFF; cdr3_nt: TGTGCCAGCTCTCGGACCGATGGTGGCGGGGAGCTGTTTTTT
clone_size: few; j_call: TRBJ2-4; d_call: .; v_call: TRBV28; cdr3_aa: CASRPRISKNIQYF; cdr3_nt: TGTGCCAGCAGACCCCGGATTTCTAAAAACATTCAGTACTTC
clone_size: .; j_call: TRBJ2-5; d_call: TRBD2; v_call: TRBV5-1; cdr3_aa: CASSSGTSGGAVTQYF; cdr3_nt: TGCGCCAGCAGCTCCGGGACTAGCGGGGGGGCGGTGACCCAGTACTTC
clone_size: .; j_call: TRBJ1-6; d_call: .; v_call: TRBV19; cdr3_aa: CASSRSREYNSPLHF; cdr3_nt: TGTGCCAGTAGTCGGTCAAGGGAGTATAATTCACCCCTCCACTTT
clone_size: .; j_call: TRBJ1-2; d_call: .; v_call: TRBV6-5; cdr3_aa: CASSYSRGYGYTF; cdr3_nt: TGTGCCAGCAGTTACTCACGGGGCTATGGCTACACCTTC
clone_size: .; j_call: TRBJ1-3; d_call: .; v_call: TRBV6-5; cdr3_aa: CASSYVERGGNTIYF; cdr3_nt: TGTGCCAGCAGCTACGTGGAAAGGGGTGGAAACACCATATATTTT
clone_size: few; j_call: TRBJ1-3; d_call: .; v_call: TRBV5-6; cdr3_aa: CASSSPQGNTIYF; cdr3_nt: TGTGCCAGCAGCTCCCCTCAGGGAAACACCATATATTTT
clone_size: .; j_call: TRBJ1-6; d_call: .; v_call: TRBV7-5; cdr3_aa: CVRSLGGGGRNSPLHF; cdr3_nt: TGTGTCAGAAGCTTAGGGGGAGGGGGCCGGAATTCACCCCTCCACTTT